A selection of T cell receptor beta chains follows, all from one sample in a study of radiotherapy plus CTLA-4 blockade in lung cancer. Here immunoSEQ multiplex PCR was the method, and the copy in TCRdb shows in-frame clones only, minus some. The sample shows tens of thousands of clones, roughly 84% of them seen only once. This specimen was peripheral blood, taken from a patient treated with radiotherapy plus ipilimumab. These receptor sequences come from a human donor with non-small cell lung cancer whose response to radiotherapy plus ipilimumab could not be evaluated. The CDR3 runs from the conserved cysteine through the conserved F or W.

>16|TRBV5-1|TRBJ1-1
CASSLVGGGSNTEAFF
>14|TRBV6-5|TRBJ1-5
CASSRDRVSQPQHF
>14|TRBV7-2|TRBJ2-4
CASRYGGAGDIQYF
>16|TRBV5-1|TRBJ2-1
CASSLDPREGYNEQFF
>18|TRBV5-3|TRBJ2-1
CARSVASGGHSSYNEQFF
>14|TRBV7-2|TRBJ2-7
CASSFRQVSYEQYF
>19|TRBV5-6|TRBJ1-4
CASSLNSPLARGAGEKLFF
>14|TRBV30|TRBJ2-1
CASSTSGLNRRQFF
>13|TRBV30|TRBJ1-3
CAWSVTTGNTIYF
>15|TRBV7-2|TRBJ2-7
CASSLGTVPTYEQYF
>14|TRBV10-2|TRBJ2-3
CASSWGGDTDTQYF
>18|TRBV5-1|TRBJ2-5
CASSSPSRVVSGGETQYF
>18|TRBV4-1|TRBJ2-3
CASSQAPLAGGRTDTQYF
>13|TRBV19|TRBJ1-1
CASTLTGGTEAFF
>15|TRBV5-1|TRBJ2-1
CASSLGGLSYNEQFF
>16|TRBV6-5|.
CASSYVVAGAGAEQYF
>18|TRBV7-2|TRBJ2-3
CASSLRGLGLASTDTQYF
>14|TRBV2|TRBJ2-7
CASNARQISYEQYF
>13|TRBV19|TRBJ1-2
CASREDRRHGYTF
>15|TRBV28|TRBJ2-7
CASSSRGGSSYEQYF
>16|TRBV6-5|TRBJ2-5
CASSYSGVDPQETQYF
>14|TRBV5-1|TRBJ1-2
CASSQNQGAGGYTF
>16|TRBV5-1|TRBJ2-2
CASSLAGTVNTGELFF
>14|TRBV2|TRBJ1-2
CASSQGELSYGYTF
>16|TRBV5-1|TRBJ2-7
CASSLILAGSPYEQYF
>13|TRBV6-1|TRBJ1-5
CATRVHSNQPQHF
>16|TRBV19|TRBJ1-2
CASSIPLLQGRVGYTF
>17|TRBV11-2|TRBJ2-7
CASSSPGLAGASYEQYF
>15|TRBV18|TRBJ2-7
CASSPETGVDYEQYF